Listed below are T cell receptor beta chains from one sample, sequenced in a study of blood T cell repertoires in COVID-19. Some clones are missing from TCRdb's copy, which holds only in-frame ones; the method was immunoSEQ multiplex PCR. This sample yields about 160,000 clones, of which over 65% are seen a single time; about 2% belongs to the top ten. The sample consisted of peripheral blood. The receptors originated from an older man with acute or convalescent COVID-19. Each CDR3 is given with its conserved first and last residue. A D gene is named only where the DNA matches it firmly. The size entry is marked missing in some rows and otherwise reads once, few, many or a size class.

CDR3 protein: CASRQYNSPLHF
CDR3 DNA: TGTGCCAGCAGACAGTACAATTCACCCCTCCACTTT
J gene: TRBJ1-6
V gene: TRBV6-5
clone size: few
D gene: -

CDR3 protein: CAGGGMDNEQFF
CDR3 DNA: TGTGCCGGCGGGGGGATGGACAATGAGCAGTTCTTC
J gene: TRBJ2-1
V gene: TRBV9
clone size: -
D gene: TRBD2

CDR3 protein: CASSVSQGAFGEKLFF
CDR3 DNA: TGTGCCAGCAGCGTATCGCAGGGGGCGTTCGGTGAAAAACTGTTTTTT
J gene: TRBJ1-4
V gene: TRBV9
clone size: -
D gene: TRBD1

CDR3 protein: CASSPGTGGNYGYTF
CDR3 DNA: TGCGCCAGCAGCCCCGGGACAGGGGGCAACTATGGCTACACCTTC
J gene: TRBJ1-2
V gene: TRBV5-1
clone size: -
D gene: TRBD1

CDR3 protein: CASSQGYSTSGGSQYF
CDR3 DNA: TGCGCCAGCAGCCAGGGTTATTCGACTAGCGGAGGGTCCCAGTACTTC
J gene: TRBJ2-5
V gene: TRBV4-1
clone size: -
D gene: TRBD2

CDR3 protein: CASSFAGGGLMSGNEQYF
CDR3 DNA: TGTGCCAGCAGCTTTGCAGGGGGCGGACTAATGAGTGGCAACGAGCAGTACTTC
J gene: TRBJ2-7
V gene: TRBV11-2
clone size: -
D gene: TRBD1

CDR3 protein: CASVEGVGYTQYF
CDR3 DNA: TGTGCCAGCGTCGAGGGGGTCGGATATACGCAGTATTTT
J gene: TRBJ2-3
V gene: TRBV2
clone size: -
D gene: -

CDR3 protein: CASSRTTNLDNEQFF
CDR3 DNA: TGTGCCAGCAGCCGGACAACGAACCTAGACAATGAGCAGTTCTTC
J gene: TRBJ2-1
V gene: TRBV6-5
clone size: -
D gene: -

CDR3 protein: CASSLATSGGGTDTQYF
CDR3 DNA: TGTGCCAGCTCACTCGCGACTAGCGGGGGGGGCACAGATACGCAGTATTTT
J gene: TRBJ2-3
V gene: TRBV18
clone size: -
D gene: TRBD2

CDR3 protein: CASSRGREQETQYF
CDR3 DNA: TGTGCCAGCAGCAGAGGACGGGAACAAGAGACCCAGTACTTC
J gene: TRBJ2-5
V gene: TRBV7-9
clone size: -
D gene: -

CDR3 protein: CASKFSVSDRGYSPLHF
CDR3 DNA: TGTGCCAGCAAATTCTCAGTTTCGGACAGGGGTTATTCACCCCTCCACTTT
J gene: TRBJ1-6
V gene: TRBV2
clone size: few
D gene: TRBD1

CDR3 protein: CASRGDRGRSEQYF
CDR3 DNA: TGTGCCAGCAGGGGGGACAGGGGAAGATCCGAGCAGTACTTC
J gene: TRBJ2-7
V gene: TRBV25-1
clone size: -
D gene: TRBD1

CDR3 protein: CASSLAGAGSSTGELFF
CDR3 DNA: TGTGCCAGCAGCTTAGCGGGGGCAGGGTCGAGCACCGGGGAGCTGTTTTTT
J gene: TRBJ2-2
V gene: TRBV7-8
clone size: -
D gene: -

CDR3 protein: CASSLELQGHGYTF
CDR3 DNA: TGCGCCAGCAGCTTGGAATTACAGGGACATGGCTACACCTTC
J gene: TRBJ1-2
V gene: TRBV5-1
clone size: -
D gene: -

CDR3 protein: CASSKGQGREQYF
CDR3 DNA: TGTGCCAGCAGCAAGGGACAGGGGCGCGAGCAGTACTTC
J gene: TRBJ2-7
V gene: TRBV12-3/TRBV12-4
clone size: -
D gene: TRBD1

CDR3 protein: CASSLVQGAGELFF
CDR3 DNA: TGTGCCAGCAGCTTAGTGCAGGGTGCCGGGGAGCTGTTTTTT
J gene: TRBJ2-2
V gene: TRBV7-2
clone size: -
D gene: -

CDR3 protein: CASSATGNTNYGYTF
CDR3 DNA: TGTGCCAGCAGTGCCACAGGCAATACTAACTATGGCTACACCTTC
J gene: TRBJ1-2
V gene: TRBV28
clone size: -
D gene: -

CDR3 protein: CASSVTSGARDYEQYF
CDR3 DNA: TGTGCCAGCAGCGTGACTAGCGGGGCCAGGGATTACGAGCAGTACTTC
J gene: TRBJ2-7
V gene: TRBV7-9
clone size: -
D gene: TRBD2

CDR3 protein: CASSPISGAGETQYF
CDR3 DNA: TGTGCCAGCAGCCCTATTTCCGGGGCGGGGGAGACCCAGTACTTC
J gene: TRBJ2-5
V gene: TRBV2
clone size: -
D gene: -

CDR3 protein: CASSEERGYGYTF
CDR3 DNA: TGCGCCAGCAGTGAGGAAAGGGGCTATGGCTACACCTTC
J gene: TRBJ1-2
V gene: TRBV10-1
clone size: -
D gene: -

CDR3 protein: CASSQFVNRGYSPLHF
CDR3 DNA: TGTGCCAGCAGCCAATTCGTCAACAGGGGATATTCACCCCTCCACTTT
J gene: TRBJ1-6
V gene: TRBV3-1/TRBV3-2
clone size: -
D gene: TRBD1

CDR3 protein: CSVTGSYEQYF
CDR3 DNA: TGCAGCGTTACAGGTTCCTACGAGCAGTACTTC
J gene: TRBJ2-7
V gene: TRBV29-1
clone size: -
D gene: -

CDR3 protein: CASSVGQGGREQYF
CDR3 DNA: TGCGCCAGCAGCGTGGGACAGGGAGGTCGAGAGCAGTACTTC
J gene: TRBJ2-7
V gene: TRBV5-1
clone size: -
D gene: TRBD1

CDR3 protein: CASSSVDTGLTNYGYTF
CDR3 DNA: TGTGCCAGCTCATCGGTAGATACGGGGTTGACTAACTATGGCTACACCTTC
J gene: TRBJ1-2
V gene: TRBV18
clone size: -
D gene: -

CDR3 protein: CASSLEQGTNEKLFF
CDR3 DNA: TGCGCCAGCAGCTTGGAACAGGGGACAAATGAAAAACTGTTTTTT
J gene: TRBJ1-4
V gene: TRBV5-1
clone size: -
D gene: TRBD1

CDR3 protein: CASSLAGALMDTQYF
CDR3 DNA: TGTGCCAGCAGTCTAGCGGGAGCGCTAATGGATACGCAGTATTTT
J gene: TRBJ2-3
V gene: TRBV28
clone size: -
D gene: TRBD2

CDR3 protein: CASSEEAGMEAFF
CDR3 DNA: TGTGCCAGCAGTGAAGAGGCAGGGATGGAAGCTTTCTTT
J gene: TRBJ1-1
V gene: TRBV25-1
clone size: once
D gene: -

CDR3 protein: CASSIRESSYEQYF
CDR3 DNA: TGTGCCAGCTCAATTCGGGAGAGCTCCTACGAGCAGTACTTC
J gene: TRBJ2-7
V gene: TRBV18
clone size: -
D gene: -

CDR3 protein: CASSLQGGTYEQYF
CDR3 DNA: TGTGCCAGCAGCTTACAGGGGGGAACCTACGAGCAGTACTTC
J gene: TRBJ2-7
V gene: TRBV7-3
clone size: -
D gene: -

CDR3 protein: CASSMGGQKFNQPQHF
CDR3 DNA: TGTGCCAGTAGTATGGGGGGACAGAAATTCAATCAGCCCCAGCATTTT
J gene: TRBJ1-5
V gene: TRBV19
clone size: -
D gene: TRBD1

CDR3 protein: CASGLSGANVLTF
CDR3 DNA: TGTGCCAGCGGGCTTTCTGGGGCCAACGTCCTGACTTTC
J gene: TRBJ2-6
V gene: TRBV6-5
clone size: -
D gene: -

CDR3 protein: CASSQWASQGSNSPLHF
CDR3 DNA: TGTGCCAGCAGCCAATGGGCTAGCCAGGGGAGTAATTCACCCCTCCACTTT
J gene: TRBJ1-6
V gene: TRBV14
clone size: -
D gene: -

CDR3 protein: CASSLWEQGALGGYTF
CDR3 DNA: TGTGCCAGCAGTTTATGGGAACAGGGGGCGCTTGGAGGCTACACCTTC
J gene: TRBJ1-2
V gene: TRBV28
clone size: -
D gene: TRBD1

CDR3 protein: CASSWNQDSRWTEAFF
CDR3 DNA: TGTGCCAGCAGCTGGAATCAGGACAGCCGTTGGACTGAAGCTTTCTTT
J gene: TRBJ1-1
V gene: TRBV5-6
clone size: -
D gene: -

CDR3 protein: CASSRGGSNQPQHF
CDR3 DNA: TGTGCCAGCAGCCGGGGGGGCAGCAATCAGCCCCAGCATTTT
J gene: TRBJ1-5
V gene: TRBV7-2
clone size: -
D gene: -

CDR3 protein: CATSDFGYEQYF
CDR3 DNA: TGTGCCACCAGTGATTTCGGCTACGAGCAGTACTTC
J gene: TRBJ2-7
V gene: TRBV24-1
clone size: -
D gene: -

CDR3 protein: CASSQDSDQPQHF
CDR3 DNA: TGTGCCAGCAGCCAAGATAGCGATCAGCCCCAGCATTTT
J gene: TRBJ1-5
V gene: TRBV3-1/TRBV3-2
clone size: -
D gene: -

CDR3 protein: CASSFGDSLNTGELFF
CDR3 DNA: TGCGCCAGCAGCTTCGGGGACAGCCTGAACACCGGGGAGCTGTTTTTT
J gene: TRBJ2-2
V gene: TRBV5-1
clone size: -
D gene: TRBD1

CDR3 protein: CSARTGGSVFF
CDR3 DNA: TGCAGTGCTAGAACGGGGGGTTCGGTGTTTTTT
J gene: TRBJ1-4
V gene: TRBV20-1
clone size: -
D gene: -

CDR3 protein: CASSLTGTGEQYF
CDR3 DNA: TGTGCCAGCAGCTTAACAGGTACAGGCGAGCAGTACTTC
J gene: TRBJ2-7
V gene: TRBV7-8
clone size: -
D gene: -

CDR3 protein: CASSPVPEKEQYF
CDR3 DNA: TGTGCCAGCAGCCCTGTCCCCGAGAAGGAGCAGTACTTC
J gene: TRBJ2-7
V gene: TRBV7-9
clone size: many
D gene: -

CDR3 protein: CASSAGGRDTEAFF
CDR3 DNA: TGTGCCAGCAGCGCAGGGGGTCGGGACACTGAAGCTTTCTTT
J gene: TRBJ1-1
V gene: TRBV7-9
clone size: -
D gene: TRBD1

CDR3 protein: CASRKAGGPESGNEQFF
CDR3 DNA: TGTGCCAGCAGGAAAGCGGGGGGGCCGGAGTCGGGCAATGAGCAGTTCTTC
J gene: TRBJ2-1
V gene: TRBV27
clone size: -
D gene: TRBD2

CDR3 protein: CAISERQGSDGYTF
CDR3 DNA: TGTGCCATCAGTGAGCGACAGGGGAGCGATGGCTACACCTTC
J gene: TRBJ1-2
V gene: TRBV10-3
clone size: -
D gene: TRBD1

CDR3 protein: CASSSRGTMNTEAFF
CDR3 DNA: TGCGCCAGCAGCTCCCGGGGAACCATGAACACTGAAGCTTTCTTT
J gene: TRBJ1-1
V gene: TRBV5-1
clone size: -
D gene: -

CDR3 protein: CASSIGQGRFETQYF
CDR3 DNA: TGTGCCAGTAGTATAGGACAGGGGAGATTCGAGACCCAGTACTTC
J gene: TRBJ2-5
V gene: TRBV19
clone size: -
D gene: TRBD1

CDR3 protein: CATSRGDRDYGYTF
CDR3 DNA: TGTGCCACCAGCAGAGGCGACAGGGACTATGGCTACACCTTC
J gene: TRBJ1-2
V gene: TRBV15
clone size: -
D gene: TRBD1

CDR3 protein: CASSSSRAEAYSGNTIYF
CDR3 DNA: TGTGCCAGCAGTTCGTCCCGCGCCGAGGCCTACTCTGGAAACACCATATATTTT
J gene: TRBJ1-3
V gene: TRBV28
clone size: -
D gene: -

CDR3 protein: CASSRGPYTDTQYF
CDR3 DNA: TGTGCCAGCAGCCGCGGGCCTTACACAGATACGCAGTATTTT
J gene: TRBJ2-3
V gene: TRBV7-2
clone size: -
D gene: -

CDR3 protein: CATSDFINGGPDTQYF
CDR3 DNA: TGTGCCACCAGTGATTTCATTAACGGGGGGCCTGATACGCAGTATTTT
J gene: TRBJ2-3
V gene: TRBV24-1
clone size: -
D gene: -

CDR3 protein: CASSQVRGGSSYEQYF
CDR3 DNA: TGCGCCAGCAGCCAAGTTCGAGGCGGCAGCTCCTACGAGCAGTACTTC
J gene: TRBJ2-7
V gene: TRBV4-1
clone size: -
D gene: -

CDR3 protein: CASSPRTSGGAHEQFF
CDR3 DNA: TGTGCCAGCAGTCCTCGGACTAGCGGGGGGGCCCATGAGCAGTTCTTC
J gene: TRBJ2-1
V gene: TRBV2
clone size: -
D gene: TRBD2

CDR3 protein: CASSLEGGVETQYF
CDR3 DNA: TGCGCCAGCAGCTTGGAAGGGGGAGTGGAGACCCAGTACTTC
J gene: TRBJ2-5
V gene: TRBV5-1
clone size: -
D gene: -

CDR3 protein: CASSLEAGGSTGELFF
CDR3 DNA: TGTGCCAGCAGCTTAGAGGCAGGGGGCAGCACCGGGGAGCTGTTTTTT
J gene: TRBJ2-2
V gene: TRBV7-9
clone size: -
D gene: TRBD1

CDR3 protein: CASSLGTSSGELFF
CDR3 DNA: TGCGCCAGCAGCTTAGGGACTAGTTCGGGAGAGCTGTTTTTT
J gene: TRBJ2-2
V gene: TRBV5-1
clone size: few
D gene: TRBD2